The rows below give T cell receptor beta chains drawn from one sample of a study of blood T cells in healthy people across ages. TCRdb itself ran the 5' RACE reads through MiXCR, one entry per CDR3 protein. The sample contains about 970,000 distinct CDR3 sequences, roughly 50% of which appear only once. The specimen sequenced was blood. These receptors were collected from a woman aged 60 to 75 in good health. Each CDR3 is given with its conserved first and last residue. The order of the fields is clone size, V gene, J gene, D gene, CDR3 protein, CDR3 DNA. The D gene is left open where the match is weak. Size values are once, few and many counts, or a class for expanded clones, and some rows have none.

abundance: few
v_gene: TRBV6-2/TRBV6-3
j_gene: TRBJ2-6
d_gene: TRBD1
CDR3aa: CASRRTGVSGANVLTF
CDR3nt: TGTGCCAGCCGAAGGACAGGGGTCTCTGGGGCCAACGTCCTGACTTTC

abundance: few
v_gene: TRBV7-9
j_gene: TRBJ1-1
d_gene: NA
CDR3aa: CASSSGTTRKEAFF
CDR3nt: TGTGCCAGCAGCTCTGGGACAACGAGGAAAGAAGCTTTCTTT

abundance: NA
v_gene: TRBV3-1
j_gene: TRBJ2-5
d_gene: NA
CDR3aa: CASSASAGLQETQYF
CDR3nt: TGTGCCAGCAGCGCGAGCGCGGGCCTCCAAGAGACCCAGTACTTC

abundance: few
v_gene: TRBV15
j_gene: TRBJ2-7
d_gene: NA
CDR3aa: CATSREGPGYEQYF
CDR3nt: TGTGCCACCAGCAGAGAGGGTCCGGGCTACGAGCAGTACTTC

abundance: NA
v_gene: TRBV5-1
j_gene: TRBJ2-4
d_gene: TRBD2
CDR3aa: CASSLRGGASKNIQYF
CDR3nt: TGCGCCAGCAGCCTCCGGGGGGGGGCTTCCAAAAACATTCAGTACTTC

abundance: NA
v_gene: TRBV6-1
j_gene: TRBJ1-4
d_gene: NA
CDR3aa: CASGRRNEKLFF
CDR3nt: TGTGCCAGCGGTAGACGTAATGAAAAACTGTTTTTT

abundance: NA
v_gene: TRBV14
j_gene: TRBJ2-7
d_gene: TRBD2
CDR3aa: CASSQVLSGLAAYEQYF
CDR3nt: TGTGCCAGCAGCCAAGTGCTTTCAGGACTAGCGGCCTACGAGCAGTACTTC

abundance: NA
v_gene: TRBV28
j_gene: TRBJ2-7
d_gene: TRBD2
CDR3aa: CASSLSGSLPYF
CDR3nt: TGTGCCAGCAGTTTAAGCGGGAGTCTGCCGTACTTC

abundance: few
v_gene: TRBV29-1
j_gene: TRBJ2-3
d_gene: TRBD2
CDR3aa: CSVEFWGASSGRAPDTQYF
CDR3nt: TGCAGCGTTGAGTTTTGGGGCGCTAGTAGCGGGAGGGCCCCAGATACGCAGTATTTT

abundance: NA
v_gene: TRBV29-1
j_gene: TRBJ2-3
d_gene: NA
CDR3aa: CSVAPEGWSTDTQYF
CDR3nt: TGCAGCGTTGCCCCTGAGGGATGGAGCACAGATACGCAGTATTTT

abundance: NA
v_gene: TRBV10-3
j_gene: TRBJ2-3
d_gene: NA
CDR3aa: CTISERPLLDTQYF
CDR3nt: TGTACCATCAGCGAGCGACCGCTTCTGGATACGCAGTATTTT

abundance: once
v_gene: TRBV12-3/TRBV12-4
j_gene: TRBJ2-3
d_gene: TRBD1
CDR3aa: CASSDRDRVAYTQYF
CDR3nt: TGTGCCAGCAGTGACCGGGACAGGGTCGCATATACGCAGTATTTT

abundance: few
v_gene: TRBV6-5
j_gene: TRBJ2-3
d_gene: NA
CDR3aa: CASSYLAQPTDTQYF
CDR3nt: TGTGCCAGCAGTTACTTAGCGCAACCCACAGATACGCAGTATTTT

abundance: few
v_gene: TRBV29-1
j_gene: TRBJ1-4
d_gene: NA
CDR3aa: CSGRDGSNEKLFF
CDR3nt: TGCAGCGGGCGGGACGGATCTAATGAAAAACTGTTTTTT

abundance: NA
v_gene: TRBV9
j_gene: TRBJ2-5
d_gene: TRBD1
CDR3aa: CASSVGTGASQETQYF
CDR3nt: TGTGCCAGCAGCGTCGGGACAGGGGCCTCTCAAGAGACCCAGTACTTC

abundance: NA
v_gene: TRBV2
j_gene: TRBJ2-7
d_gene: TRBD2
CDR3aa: CASRELAASYEQYF
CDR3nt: TGTGCCAGCAGGGAACTAGCGGCCTCCTACGAGCAGTACTTC

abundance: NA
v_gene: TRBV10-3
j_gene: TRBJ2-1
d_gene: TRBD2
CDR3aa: CAISGKSAGGANEQFF
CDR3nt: TGTGCCATCAGTGGGAAATCAGCGGGAGGAGCCAATGAGCAGTTCTTC

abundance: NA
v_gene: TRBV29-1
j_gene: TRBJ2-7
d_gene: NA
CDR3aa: CSVVEGFEFYEQYF
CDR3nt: TGCAGCGTTGTGGAAGGGTTCGAGTTTTACGAGCAGTACTTC

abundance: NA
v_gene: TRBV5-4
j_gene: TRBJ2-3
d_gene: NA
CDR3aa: CASSPEKPDTQYF
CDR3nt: TGTGCCAGCAGCCCAGAAAAGCCAGATACGCAGTATTTT

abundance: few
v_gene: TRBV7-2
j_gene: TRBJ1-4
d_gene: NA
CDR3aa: CASSFHGTNEKLFF
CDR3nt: TGTGCCAGCAGCTTCCATGGAACTAATGAAAAACTGTTTTTT

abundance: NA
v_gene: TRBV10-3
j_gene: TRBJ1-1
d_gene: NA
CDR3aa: CAIRWAENTEAFF
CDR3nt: TGTGCCATCCGCTGGGCCGAGAACACTGAAGCTTTCTTT

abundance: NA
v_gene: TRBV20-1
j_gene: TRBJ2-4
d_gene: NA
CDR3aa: CSTSRELAKNIQYF
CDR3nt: TGCAGTACCAGCAGGGAACTAGCCAAAAACATTCAGTACTTC

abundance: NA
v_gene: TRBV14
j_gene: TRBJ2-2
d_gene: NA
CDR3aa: CASSQETHTGELFF
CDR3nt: TGTGCCAGCAGCCAAGAAACCCACACCGGGGAGCTGTTTTTT

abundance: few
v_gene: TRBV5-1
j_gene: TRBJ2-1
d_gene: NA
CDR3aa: CASSLRGDDEQFF
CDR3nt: TGCGCCAGCAGCTTACGCGGGGACGATGAGCAGTTCTTC

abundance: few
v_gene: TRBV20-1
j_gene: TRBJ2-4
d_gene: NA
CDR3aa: CSARTTNIQYF
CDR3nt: TGCAGTGCTAGGACTACCAACATTCAGTACTTC

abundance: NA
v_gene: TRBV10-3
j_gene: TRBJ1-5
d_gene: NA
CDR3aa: CAIKGGGAGNQPQHF
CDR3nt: TGTGCCATCAAGGGGGGGGGCGCTGGCAATCAGCCCCAGCATTTT

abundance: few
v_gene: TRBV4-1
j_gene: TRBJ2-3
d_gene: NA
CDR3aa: CASSKMGLSPDTQYF
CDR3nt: TGCGCCAGCAGCAAAATGGGACTGTCCCCAGATACGCAGTATTTT

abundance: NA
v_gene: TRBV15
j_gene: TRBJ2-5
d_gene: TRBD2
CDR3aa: CATSIAGGEETQYF
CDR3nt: TGTGCCACGTCCATAGCGGGAGGGGAGGAGACCCAGTACTTC

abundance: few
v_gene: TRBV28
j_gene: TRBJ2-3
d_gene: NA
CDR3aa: CASSLTLTQYF
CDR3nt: TGTGCCAGCAGTTTAACGCTCACGCAGTATTTT

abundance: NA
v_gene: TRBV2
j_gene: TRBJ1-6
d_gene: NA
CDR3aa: CASSELQLSPLHF
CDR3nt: TGTGCCAGCAGTGAGCTACAGCTTTCACCCCTCCACTTT

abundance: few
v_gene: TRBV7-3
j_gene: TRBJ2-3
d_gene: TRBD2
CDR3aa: CASSLVGRLAYF
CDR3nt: TGTGCCAGCAGCTTAGTCGGGAGGCTGGCGTATTTT

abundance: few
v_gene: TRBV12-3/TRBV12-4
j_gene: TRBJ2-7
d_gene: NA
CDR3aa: CASSLGGSGEQYF
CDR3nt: TGTGCCAGCAGTTTAGGAGGCAGTGGCGAGCAGTACTTC

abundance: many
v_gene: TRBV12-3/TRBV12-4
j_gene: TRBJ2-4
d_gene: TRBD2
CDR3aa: CASRDSGSDIQYF
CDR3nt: TGTGCCAGCAGGGACAGCGGGAGTGACATTCAGTACTTC

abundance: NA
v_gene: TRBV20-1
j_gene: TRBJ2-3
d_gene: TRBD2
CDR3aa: CSARDPRTSVVADTQYF
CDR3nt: TGCAGTGCTAGAGATCCCAGGACTAGCGTAGTGGCAGATACGCAGTATTTT

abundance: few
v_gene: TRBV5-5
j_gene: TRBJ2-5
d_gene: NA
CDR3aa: CASSLVADQETQYF
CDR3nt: TGTGCCAGCAGCTTGGTAGCAGACCAAGAGACCCAGTACTTC

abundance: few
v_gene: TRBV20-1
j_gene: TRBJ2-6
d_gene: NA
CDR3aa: CSARKGPRSSGANVLTF
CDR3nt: TGCAGTGCTAGAAAGGGCCCCAGGAGCTCTGGGGCCAACGTCCTGACTTTC

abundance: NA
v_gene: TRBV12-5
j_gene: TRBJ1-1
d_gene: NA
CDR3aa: CASGLRLQVMTMNTEAFF
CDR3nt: TGTGCTAGTGGTTTACGATTACAGGTCATGACTATGAACACTGAAGCTTTCTTT

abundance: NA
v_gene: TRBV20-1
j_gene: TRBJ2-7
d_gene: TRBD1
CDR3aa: CSARPYRGDCEQYF
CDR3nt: TGCAGTGCTAGACCGTACAGGGGCGACTGCGAGCAGTACTTC

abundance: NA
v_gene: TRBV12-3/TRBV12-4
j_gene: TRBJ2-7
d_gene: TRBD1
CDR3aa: CASSFRQGYEQYF
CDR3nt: TGTGCCAGCAGTTTCCGACAGGGTTACGAGCAGTACTTC

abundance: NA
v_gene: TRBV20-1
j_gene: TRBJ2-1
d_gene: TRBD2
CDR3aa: CSARAGLAGGLRSSYNEQFF
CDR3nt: TGCAGTGCTAGAGCCGGACTAGCGGGGGGCCTTCGGAGCTCCTACAATGAGCAGTTCTTC

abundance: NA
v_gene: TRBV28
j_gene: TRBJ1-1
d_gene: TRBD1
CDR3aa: CASSYVGKGALRNTEAFF
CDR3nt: TGTGCCAGCAGTTACGTGGGGAAGGGGGCCTTACGGAACACTGAAGCTTTCTTT

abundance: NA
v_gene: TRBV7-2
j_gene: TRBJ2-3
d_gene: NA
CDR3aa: CASSLVGEASTDTQYF
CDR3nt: TGTGCCAGCAGCTTAGTGGGGGAAGCCAGCACAGATACGCAGTATTTT

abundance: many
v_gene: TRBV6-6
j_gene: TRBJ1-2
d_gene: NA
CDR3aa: CASSPMGYGYTF
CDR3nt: TGTGCCAGCAGCCCTATGGGCTATGGCTACACCTTC

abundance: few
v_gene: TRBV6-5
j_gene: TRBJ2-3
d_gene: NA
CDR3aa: CASSYSSGGGTATDTQYF
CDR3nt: TGTGCCAGCAGTTACTCCTCGGGGGGCGGGACGGCGACAGATACGCAGTATTTT

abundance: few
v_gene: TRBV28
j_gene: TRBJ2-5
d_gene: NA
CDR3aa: CASSSPGTGETQYF
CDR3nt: TGTGCCAGCAGTTCACCCGGGACCGGGGAGACCCAGTACTTC

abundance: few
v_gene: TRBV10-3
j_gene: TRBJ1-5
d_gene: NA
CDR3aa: CAISEFQGRNQPQHF
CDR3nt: TGTGCCATCAGTGAGTTTCAGGGTCGCAATCAGCCCCAGCATTTT

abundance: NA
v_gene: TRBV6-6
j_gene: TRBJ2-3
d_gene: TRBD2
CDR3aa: CASSYFKREGTDTQYF
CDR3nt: TGTGCCAGCAGTTACTTTAAGCGGGAGGGGACAGATACGCAGTATTTT

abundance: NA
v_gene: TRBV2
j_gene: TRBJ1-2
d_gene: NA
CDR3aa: CASKMGANYGYTF
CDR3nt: TGTGCCAGCAAAATGGGGGCTAACTATGGCTACACCTTC